This T cell receptor (beta chain) was sequenced in a study of patients and donors after allogeneic stem cell transplantation. This clonotype was seen a handful of times. In germline, CDR1 is SEHNR, CDR2 FQNEAQ (reference sequence). The CDR3 is 16 amino acids. V was shortened by 4 bases and J by 2 bases, with 16 bases between the two germline ends. Via MiXCR, TCRdb re-called the RT-PCR reads, giving one row per CDR3 protein. Of 30,000 to 40,000 distinct CDR3 sequences listed, less than 45% were seen once; the top ten hold around 76%. This receptor was taken from a human donor who was either an allogeneic HSCT recipient or a stem cell or donor lymphocyte infusion donor (not recorded which). It is not recorded whose cells these are; they may come from a transplant donor. The sample consisted of blood, either unsorted or a sorted T cell fraction (not recorded which). The V call is TRBV7-9, the J call TRBJ2-3; a possible D gene is TRBD1 (6 bases). The CDR3 nucleotides read TGTGCCAGCAGCTCCACGGGACAAGGTTACACAGATACGCAGTATTTT. Translation: CASSSTGQGYTDTQYF.